The present TCR beta chain was sequenced within a study of T cell responses to AZD1222 COVID-19 vaccine. Libraries were prepared by immunoSEQ multiplex PCR; TCRdb keeps only in-frame clonotypes and omits some of them. The data hold 90,000 to 100,000 clones, with around 89% observed a single time. In its sample, this clone was seen a few times. Antigen: not known. Study results and caveats: Within unmutated variant regions lay the reported targets of nearly half of spike-specific TCRs. Compared with day 0, the breadth and depth of the Spike-specific TCR repertoire rose significantly after two doses of AZD1222. Clonal diversity may have been underestimated, and the donors were mostly white British, with more females than males.

Germline-derived CDR1 and CDR2 are SGHTA and FQGNSA. V shed 4 bases and J shed 4 bases, with 13 bases lying between them. The CDR3 totals 14 residues. This TCR derives from an adult in good health. The source was peripheral blood, collected on day 0 of AZD1222 vaccination. The chain couples TRBV7-2 to TRBJ1-1, with no clear D. CDR3 sequence (DNA): TGTGCCAGCAGCTCCCTTGGGGAGGGCACTGAAGCTTTCTTT. This sequence encodes CASSSLGEGTEAFF.